The 4 T cell receptor beta chains in this list originate from one sample, sequenced in a study of T-cell memory formation after mild COVID-19. TCRdb ran MiXCR on the 5' RACE reads and lists one entry per CDR3 protein. In the table there are approximately 570,000 distinct CDR3 sequences, 18% of which are singletons. The sample was PBMCs or a T cell subset sorted from them (not recorded which). Receptors were obtained from an adult woman who had mild COVID-19 (a few samples of this study predate the infection). Cell type and time point are not known.

This clonotype was seen a few times. The J gene is TRBJ2-7, the V gene TRBV25-1; D possibly uses TRBD1 or TRBD2 (6 bases each). The CDR3 spans 14 residues. Germline CDR1 and CDR2: MGHDK and SYGVNS. V lost 5 bases, J lost 6 bases, and 17 bases lay in between. The CDR3 sequence is CASSSGAHRAEQYF. The CDR3 coding sequence is TGTGCCAGCAGTTCGGGGGCGCACCGAGCCGAGCAGTACTTC.

This clonotype was recorded a few times. This chain joins TRBV12-3 or TRBV12-4 and TRBJ1-2, with D uncertain. The CDR3 covers 14 residues. Trimming shortened V by 6 bases and J by 6 bases, and 17 bases separated the two germline ends. This CDR3 reads CASSSGGFSNGYTF. Here the CDR3 DNA reads TGTGCCAGCAGCTCTGGAGGGTTTAGTAATGGCTACACCTTC.

The chain employs TRBV27 and TRBJ2-5; D is unresolved. The germline CDR1 and CDR2 sequences are MNHEY and SMNVEV (reference sequence). The CDR3 covers 9 residues. As DNA, the CDR3 is TGTGAGAACCAAGAGACCCAGTACTTC. The encoded protein is CENQETQYF.

A few counts support this clonotype. The chain carries TRBV7-6 and TRBJ2-7; D gene uncertain. CDR1 and CDR2 from the germline V gene are SGHVS and FNYEAQ. V was cut by 5 bases and J by 1 base, with 15 bases left in between. The CDR3 length is 15 residues. The DNA for the CDR3 is TGTGCCAGCAGCCCCGAAGGATGGCCTTCCTACGAGCAGTACTTC. Translating gives CASSPEGWPSYEQYF.